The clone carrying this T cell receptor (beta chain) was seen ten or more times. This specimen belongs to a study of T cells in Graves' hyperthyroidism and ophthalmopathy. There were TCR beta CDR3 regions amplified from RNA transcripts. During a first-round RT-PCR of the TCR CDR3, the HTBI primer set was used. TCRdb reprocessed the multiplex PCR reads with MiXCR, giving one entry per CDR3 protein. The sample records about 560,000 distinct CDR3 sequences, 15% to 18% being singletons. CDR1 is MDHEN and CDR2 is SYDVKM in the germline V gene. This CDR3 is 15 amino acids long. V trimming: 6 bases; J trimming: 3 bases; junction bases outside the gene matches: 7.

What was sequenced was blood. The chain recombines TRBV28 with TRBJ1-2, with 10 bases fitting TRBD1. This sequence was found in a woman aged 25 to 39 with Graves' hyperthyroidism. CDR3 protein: CASRNGQGDHYGYTF. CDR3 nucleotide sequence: TGTGCCAGCAGAAACGGACAGGGGGATCACTATGGCTACACCTTC.